The present entry profiles one T cell receptor (beta chain) with its context. The data belong to a study of T cell changes during pregnancy in multiple sclerosis. Assay used: immunoSEQ multiplex PCR; TCRdb lists only in-frame clones, some missing. The sample has 75,000 to 100,000 clones, around 92% seen once. V lost 10 bases and J lost 9, with 13 bases in between. The CDR3 has 11 residues. Germline values: CDR1 LNHNV, CDR2 YYDKDF (reference sequence). The chain is built from TRBV15 and TRBJ2-1, with D perhaps matching TRBD2 (7 bases). The sample in question was peripheral blood, obtained after pregnancy. This clonotype originated in a female donor in good health, enrolled as a control in a pregnancy study. DNA of the CDR3: TGTGCCATTGGGGGGGCGGGTGAGCAGTTCTTC. Translated, it gives CAIGGAGEQFF.